A selection of T cell receptor beta chains follows, all from one sample in a study of blood T cell repertoires in COVID-19. Clones were read by immunoSEQ multiplex PCR, and TCRdb kept only the in-frame ones, dropping some. The sample consists of 150,000 or so clones, 65% to 85% of them appearing once. The sample consisted of PBMCs or T cells enriched from blood (not recorded which). Every receptor here comes from a man aged 40-49 years who had recovered from COVID-19. CDR3s include the opening cysteine and the closing phenylalanine or tryptophan. The D gene is left open where the match is weak. Expanded clones get a size class; other rows say once, few or many, or leave the size out.

abundance: once; j_gene: TRBJ2-3; v_gene: TRBV6-5; d_gene: -; CDR3aa: CASRLATRTDTQYF; CDR3nt: TGTGCCAGCAGGTTAGCCACCCGCACAGATACGCAGTATTTT
abundance: -; j_gene: TRBJ2-3; v_gene: TRBV5-1; d_gene: -; CDR3aa: CASSEPPVDTQYF; CDR3nt: TGCGCCAGCAGCGAACCCCCGGTAGATACGCAGTATTTT
abundance: medium-sized; j_gene: TRBJ1-5; v_gene: TRBV19; d_gene: TRBD1; CDR3aa: CASSITTGLSNQPQHF; CDR3nt: TGTGCCAGTAGTATAACGACAGGGCTTAGCAATCAGCCCCAGCATTTT
abundance: -; j_gene: TRBJ1-5; v_gene: TRBV5-1; d_gene: -; CDR3aa: CASSLDGGIQPQHF; CDR3nt: TGCGCCAGCAGCTTGGACGGAGGGATTCAGCCCCAGCATTTT
abundance: few; j_gene: TRBJ1-1; v_gene: TRBV6-1; d_gene: TRBD1; CDR3aa: CASSEIDGDSAEAFF; CDR3nt: TGTGCCAGCAGTGAAATCGATGGGGACAGCGCAGAAGCTTTCTTT
abundance: -; j_gene: TRBJ1-2; v_gene: TRBV7-9; d_gene: -; CDR3aa: CASSWGLTGYTF; CDR3nt: TGTGCCAGCAGCTGGGGACTTACGGGCTACACCTTC
abundance: -; j_gene: TRBJ1-1; v_gene: TRBV5-4; d_gene: -; CDR3aa: CASSLIGPGTEAFF; CDR3nt: TGTGCCAGCAGCTTGATCGGCCCGGGGACTGAAGCTTTCTTT
abundance: -; j_gene: TRBJ2-3; v_gene: TRBV10-3; d_gene: TRBD2; CDR3aa: CAISESVLAGGADTQYF; CDR3nt: TGTGCCATCAGTGAGTCGGTCCTAGCGGGGGGGGCAGATACGCAGTATTTT
abundance: -; j_gene: TRBJ2-7; v_gene: TRBV7-2; d_gene: -; CDR3aa: CASSFREGSYEQYF; CDR3nt: TGTGCCAGCAGCTTTAGAGAGGGTTCCTACGAGCAGTACTTC
abundance: -; j_gene: TRBJ1-2; v_gene: TRBV2; d_gene: -; CDR3aa: CASGRRTLSGYTF; CDR3nt: TGTGCCAGCGGGCGGCGGACTTTATCTGGCTACACCTTC
abundance: once; j_gene: TRBJ1-4; v_gene: TRBV6-5; d_gene: TRBD1; CDR3aa: CASSRTGGSGEKLFF; CDR3nt: TGTGCCAGCAGTCGGACAGGGGGCTCTGGTGAAAAACTGTTTTTT
abundance: few; j_gene: TRBJ2-2; v_gene: TRBV30; d_gene: TRBD2; CDR3aa: CAWSPQLAGVPTGELFF; CDR3nt: TGTGCCTGGAGTCCTCAACTAGCGGGGGTTCCCACCGGGGAGCTGTTTTTT
abundance: -; j_gene: TRBJ1-1; v_gene: TRBV19; d_gene: TRBD1; CDR3aa: CASSMARDRGPEAFF; CDR3nt: TGTGCCAGTAGTATGGCTCGGGACAGGGGTCCTGAAGCTTTCTTT
abundance: -; j_gene: TRBJ1-4; v_gene: TRBV13; d_gene: -; CDR3aa: CASSLGQGYNEKLFF; CDR3nt: TGTGCCAGCAGCTTAGGACAGGGATATAATGAAAAACTGTTTTTT
abundance: -; j_gene: TRBJ2-5; v_gene: TRBV27; d_gene: -; CDR3aa: CASSPLGVQGQETQYF; CDR3nt: TGTGCCAGCAGTCCCTTGGGGGTACAGGGCCAAGAGACCCAGTACTTC
abundance: -; j_gene: TRBJ1-1; v_gene: TRBV7-9; d_gene: TRBD1; CDR3aa: CASSLTGARDTEAFF; CDR3nt: TGTGCCAGCAGCCTGACAGGGGCGAGGGACACTGAAGCTTTCTTT
abundance: -; j_gene: TRBJ2-3; v_gene: TRBV6-5; d_gene: -; CDR3aa: CASQGSTDTQYF; CDR3nt: TGTGCCAGCCAGGGAAGTACAGATACGCAGTATTTT